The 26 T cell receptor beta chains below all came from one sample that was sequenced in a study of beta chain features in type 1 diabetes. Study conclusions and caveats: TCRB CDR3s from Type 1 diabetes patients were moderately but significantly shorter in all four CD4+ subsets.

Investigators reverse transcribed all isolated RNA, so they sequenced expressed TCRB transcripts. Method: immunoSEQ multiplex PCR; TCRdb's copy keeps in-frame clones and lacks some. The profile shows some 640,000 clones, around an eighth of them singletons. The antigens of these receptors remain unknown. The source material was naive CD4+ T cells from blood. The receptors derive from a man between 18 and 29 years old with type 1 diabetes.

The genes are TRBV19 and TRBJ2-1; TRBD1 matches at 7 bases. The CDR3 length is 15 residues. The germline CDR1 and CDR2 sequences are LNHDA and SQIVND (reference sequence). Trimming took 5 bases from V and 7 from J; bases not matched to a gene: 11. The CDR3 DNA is TGTGCCAGTAGTCAAGAAGGACAGGCCCGTAATGAGCAGTTCTTC. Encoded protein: CASSQEGQARNEQFF.

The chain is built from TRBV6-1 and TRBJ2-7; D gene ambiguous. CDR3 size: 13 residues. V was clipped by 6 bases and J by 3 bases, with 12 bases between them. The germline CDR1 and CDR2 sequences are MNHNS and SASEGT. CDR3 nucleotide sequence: TGTGCCAGCAGGGGCTCGGCCGACTACGAGCAGTACTTC. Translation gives CASRGSADYEQYF.

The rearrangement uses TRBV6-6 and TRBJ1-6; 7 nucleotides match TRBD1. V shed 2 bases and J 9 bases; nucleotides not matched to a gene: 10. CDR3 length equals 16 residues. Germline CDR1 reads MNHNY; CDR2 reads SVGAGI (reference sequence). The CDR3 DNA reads TGTGCCAGCAGTTACGGGGCAGGGGGAATAGGTTCACCCCTCCACTTT. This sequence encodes CASSYGAGGIGSPLHF.

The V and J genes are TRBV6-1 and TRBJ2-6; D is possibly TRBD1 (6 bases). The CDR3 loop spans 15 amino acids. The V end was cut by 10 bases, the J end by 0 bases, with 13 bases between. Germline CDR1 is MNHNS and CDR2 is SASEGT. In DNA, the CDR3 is TGTGCCAACCGGGACACCCACTCTGGGGCCAACGTCCTGACTTTC. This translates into CANRDTHSGANVLTF.

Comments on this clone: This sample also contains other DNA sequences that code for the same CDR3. This chain's CDR3 is CASSQADTQYF. The CDR3 DNA reads TGTGCCAGCAGCCAAGCTGATACGCAGTATTTT. V usage is TRBV14 and J usage is TRBJ2-3; D is unclear. Germline CDR1 is SGHDN and CDR2 is FVKESK. The ends were cut back, 1 base at V and 6 bases at J, with 2 bases in the middle. The CDR3 is 11 residues long.

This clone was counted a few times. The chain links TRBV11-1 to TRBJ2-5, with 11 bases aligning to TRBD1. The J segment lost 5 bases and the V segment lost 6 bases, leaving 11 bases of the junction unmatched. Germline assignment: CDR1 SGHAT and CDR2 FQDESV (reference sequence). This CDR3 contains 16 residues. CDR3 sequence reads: CASSQRRTGGIETQYF. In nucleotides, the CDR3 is TGTGCCAGCAGTCAACGCCGGACAGGGGGCATCGAGACCCAGTACTTC.

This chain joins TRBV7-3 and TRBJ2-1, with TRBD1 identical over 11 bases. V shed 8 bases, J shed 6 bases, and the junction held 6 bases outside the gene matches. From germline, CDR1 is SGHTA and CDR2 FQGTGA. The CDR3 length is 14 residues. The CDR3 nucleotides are TGTGCCAGCGGACAGGGGGCAAGAGGCAATGAGCAGTTCTTC. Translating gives CASGQGARGNEQFF.

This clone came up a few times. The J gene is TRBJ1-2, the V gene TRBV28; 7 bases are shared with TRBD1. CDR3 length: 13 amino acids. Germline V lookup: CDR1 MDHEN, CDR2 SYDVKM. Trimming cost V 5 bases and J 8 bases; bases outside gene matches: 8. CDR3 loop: CASSPQGDRGYTF. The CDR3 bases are TGTGCCAGCAGTCCCCAGGGGGATAGGGGCTACACCTTC.

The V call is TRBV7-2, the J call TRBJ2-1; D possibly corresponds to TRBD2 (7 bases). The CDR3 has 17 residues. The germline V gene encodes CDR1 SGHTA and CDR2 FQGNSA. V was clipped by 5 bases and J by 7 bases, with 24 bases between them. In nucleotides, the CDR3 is TGTGCCAGCAGCCCTCAGGCGGGCCGGGGGGCGAGTAATGAGCAGTTCTTC. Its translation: CASSPQAGRGASNEQFF.

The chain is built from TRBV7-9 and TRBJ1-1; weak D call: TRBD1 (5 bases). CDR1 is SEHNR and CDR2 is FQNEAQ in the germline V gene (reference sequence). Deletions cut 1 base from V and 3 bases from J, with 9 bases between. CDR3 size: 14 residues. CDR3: CASSLVDRDTEAFF. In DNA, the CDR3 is TGTGCCAGCAGCTTAGTTGACAGAGACACTGAAGCTTTCTTT. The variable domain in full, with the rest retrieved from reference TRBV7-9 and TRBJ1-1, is DTGVSQNPRHKITKRGQNVTFRCDPISEHNRLYWYRQTLGQGPEFLTYFQNEAQLEKSRLLSDRFSAERPKGSFSTLEIQRTEQGDSAMYLCASSLVDRDTEAFFGQGTRLTVV.

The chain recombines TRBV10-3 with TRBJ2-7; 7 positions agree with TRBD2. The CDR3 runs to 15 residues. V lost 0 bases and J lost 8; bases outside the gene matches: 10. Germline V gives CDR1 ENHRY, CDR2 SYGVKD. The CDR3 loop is CAISESKGGEGKQYF. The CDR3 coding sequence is TGTGCCATCAGTGAGTCTAAAGGCGGGGAGGGCAAGCAGTACTTC.

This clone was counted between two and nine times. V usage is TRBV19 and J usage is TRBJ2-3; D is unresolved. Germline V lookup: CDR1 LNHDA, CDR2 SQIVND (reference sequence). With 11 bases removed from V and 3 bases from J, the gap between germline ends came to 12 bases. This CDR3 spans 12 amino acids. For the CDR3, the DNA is TGTGCCGCAGGAAGATGGACAGATACGCAGTATTTT. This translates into CAAGRWTDTQYF.

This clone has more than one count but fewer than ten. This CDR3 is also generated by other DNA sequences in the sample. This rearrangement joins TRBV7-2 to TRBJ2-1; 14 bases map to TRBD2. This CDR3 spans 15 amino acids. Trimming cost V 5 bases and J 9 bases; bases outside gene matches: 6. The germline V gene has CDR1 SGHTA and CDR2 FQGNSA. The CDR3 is CASSRGLAGEGEQFF. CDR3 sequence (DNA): TGTGCCAGCAGCCGGGGACTAGCGGGAGAAGGTGAGCAGTTCTTC.

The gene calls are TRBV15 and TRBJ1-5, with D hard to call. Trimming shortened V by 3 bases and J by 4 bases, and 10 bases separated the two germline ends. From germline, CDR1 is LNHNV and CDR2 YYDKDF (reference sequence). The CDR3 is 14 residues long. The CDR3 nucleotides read TGTGCCACCAGCAGGTGGGAGGCAAATCAGCCCCAGCATTTT. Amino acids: CATSRWEANQPQHF.

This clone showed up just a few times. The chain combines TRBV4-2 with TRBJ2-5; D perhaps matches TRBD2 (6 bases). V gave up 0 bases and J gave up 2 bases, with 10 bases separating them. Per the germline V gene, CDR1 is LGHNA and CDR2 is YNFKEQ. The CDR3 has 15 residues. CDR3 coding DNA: TGTGCCAGCAGCCAAGATCCGCGGGGACAAGAGACCCAGTACTTC. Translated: CASSQDPRGQETQYF.

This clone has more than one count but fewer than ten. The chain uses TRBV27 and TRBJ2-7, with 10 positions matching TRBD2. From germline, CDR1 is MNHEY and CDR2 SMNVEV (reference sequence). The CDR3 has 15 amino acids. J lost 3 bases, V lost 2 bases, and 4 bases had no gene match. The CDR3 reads CASSLVLAGVYEQYF. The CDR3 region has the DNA TGTGCCAGCAGTTTAGTTCTAGCGGGAGTCTACGAGCAGTACTTC.

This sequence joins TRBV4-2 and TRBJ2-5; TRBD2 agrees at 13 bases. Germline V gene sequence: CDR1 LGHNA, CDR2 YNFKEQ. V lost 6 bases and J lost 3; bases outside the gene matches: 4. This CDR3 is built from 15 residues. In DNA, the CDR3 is TGTGCCAGCAGACGAGGGACTAGCGGGAAAGAGACCCAGTACTTC. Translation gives CASRRGTSGKETQYF.

The CDR3 region has the DNA TGTGCCAGCGGACTAGCGGGGGTCTCAGATACGCAGTATTTT. Amino acid sequence: CASGLAGVSDTQYF. This chain links TRBV9 with TRBJ2-3; 13 nucleotides align to TRBD2. Looked up from germline, CDR1 is SGDLS and CDR2 is YYNGEE. The CDR3 is made up of 14 amino acids. Unmatched junction bases numbered 3, after V lost 7 bases and J lost 4 bases. Filled out from reference TRBV9 and TRBJ2-3, the complete variable domain reads DSGVTQTPKHLITATGQRVTLRCSPRSGDLSVYWYQQSLDQGLQFLIQYYNGEERAKGNILERFSAQQFPDLHSELNLSSLELGDSALYFCASGLAGVSDTQYFGPGTRLTVL.

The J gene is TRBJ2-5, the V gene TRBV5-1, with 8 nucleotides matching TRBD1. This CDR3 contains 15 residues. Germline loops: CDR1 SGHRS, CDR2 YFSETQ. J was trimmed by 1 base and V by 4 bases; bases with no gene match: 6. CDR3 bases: TGCGCCAGCAGCCGATCGGACAGGGTCCAAGAGACCCAGTACTTC. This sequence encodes CASSRSDRVQETQYF.

The CDR3 region is CASSPNRGRTDTQYF. In DNA, the CDR3 is TGTGCCAGCAGCCCGAACAGGGGGCGGACAGATACGCAGTATTTT. The rearrangement uses TRBV7-3 and TRBJ2-3, with TRBD1 identical over 9 bases. The CDR3 extends over 15 amino acids. Germline lookup yields CDR1 SGHTA and CDR2 FQGTGA. V gave up 5 bases and J gave up 3 bases; unmatched junction bases: 6.

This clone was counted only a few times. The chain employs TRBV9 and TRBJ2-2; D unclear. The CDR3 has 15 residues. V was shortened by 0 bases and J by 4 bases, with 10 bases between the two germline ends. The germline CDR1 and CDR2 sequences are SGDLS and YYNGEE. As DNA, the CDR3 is TGTGCCAGCAGCGTAGAGGGTAGACCCACCGGGGAGCTGTTTTTT. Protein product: CASSVEGRPTGELFF. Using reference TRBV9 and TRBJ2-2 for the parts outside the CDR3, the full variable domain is DSGVTQTPKHLITATGQRVTLRCSPRSGDLSVYWYQQSLDQGLQFLIQYYNGEERAKGNILERFSAQQFPDLHSELNLSSLELGDSALYFCASSVEGRPTGELFFGEGSRLTVL.

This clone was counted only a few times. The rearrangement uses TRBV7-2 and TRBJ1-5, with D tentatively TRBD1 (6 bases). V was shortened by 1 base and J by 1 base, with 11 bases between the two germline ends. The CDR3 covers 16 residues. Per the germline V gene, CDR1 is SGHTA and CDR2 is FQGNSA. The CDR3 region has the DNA TGTGCCAGCAGCTTAGTATACAGGGTGAGCAATCAGCCCCAGCATTTT. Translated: CASSLVYRVSNQPQHF.

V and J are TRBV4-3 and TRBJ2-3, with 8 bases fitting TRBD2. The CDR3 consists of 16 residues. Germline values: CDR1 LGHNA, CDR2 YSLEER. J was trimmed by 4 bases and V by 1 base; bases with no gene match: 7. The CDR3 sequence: CASSQVETSGADTQYF. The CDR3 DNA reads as TGCGCCAGCAGCCAAGTTGAAACTAGCGGCGCAGATACGCAGTATTTT.

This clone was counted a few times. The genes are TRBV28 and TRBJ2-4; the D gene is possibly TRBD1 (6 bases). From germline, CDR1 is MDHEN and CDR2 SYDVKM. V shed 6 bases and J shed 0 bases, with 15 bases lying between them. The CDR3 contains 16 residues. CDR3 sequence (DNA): TGTGCCAGCAGCTCCCCTGACAGGTCAGCCAAAAACATTCAGTACTTC. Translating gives CASSSPDRSAKNIQYF.

CDR3 nucleotide sequence: TGCGCCAGCAGCCCCGCCCAGGGTGGCTACGAGCAGTACTTC. Translating gives CASSPAQGGYEQYF. The rearrangement links TRBV5-1 to TRBJ2-7, with D possibly TRBD1 on 5 matching bases. The CDR3 is made up of 14 amino acids. Germline V CDR1 and CDR2: SGHRS, YFSETQ. Trimming took 4 bases from V and 3 from J, leaving 14 bases between them.

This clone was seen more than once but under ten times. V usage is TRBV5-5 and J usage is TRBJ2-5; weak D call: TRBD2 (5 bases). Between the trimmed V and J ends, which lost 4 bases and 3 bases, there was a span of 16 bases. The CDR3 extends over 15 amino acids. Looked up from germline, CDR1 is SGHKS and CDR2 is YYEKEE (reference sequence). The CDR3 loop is CASSPFGPTKETQYF. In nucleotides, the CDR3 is TGTGCCAGCAGCCCCTTCGGGCCGACTAAAGAGACCCAGTACTTC.